This T cell receptor (beta chain) is drawn from a study of neoadjuvant anti-PD-1 for oral cavity cancer. V lost 1 base and J 2 bases, leaving 15 bases between the germline ends. The CDR3 totals 16 residues. Germline CDR1 is SGHAT and CDR2 is FQNNGV. Sequencing was performed with immunoSEQ multiplex PCR; in TCRdb, only in-frame clones are kept and a portion is missing. The sample contains 15,000 to 20,000 clones, approximately 72% of which appear only once. This clone was detected a few times. Sample: PBMCs, taken before nivolumab (anti-PD-1) treatment. The origin of this receptor is a person aged 40 to 85 with oral cavity squamous cell carcinoma. V usage is TRBV11-2 and J usage is TRBJ2-7; D is perhaps TRBD2 (6 bases). This CDR3 is CASSLATAGPTYEQYF. The CDR3 region has the DNA TGTGCCAGCAGCTTAGCCACCGCGGGGCCTACCTACGAGCAGTACTTC.